The entry that follows covers one TCR beta chain sequence. This clone's antigen is unknown. Qualities for individual bases were not recorded, and no much larger clone is one base off. The data are from a study of radiotherapy plus CTLA-4 blockade in lung cancer (dated by TCRdb to 2016 to 2019). Regarding the research as a whole: Among enrolled patients, approximately 18% had an objective response and 25% to 35% reached disease control.

Findings and caveats that apply to the study as a whole: After treatment with radiotherapy and ipilimumab, TCR clones that originated in tumors expanded in peripheral blood. The strongest predictors of response, as reported, were early dynamic changes in blood T cell clones along with a rise in serum interferon-beta after radiation.

The study tested focal radiation therapy combined with CTLA-4 blockade (ipilimumab) in patients with chemo-refractory metastatic non-small-cell lung cancer. The library relied on the immunoSEQ multiplex PCR assay. The clones in this table, taken by TCRdb from immuneACCESS, are in-frame only. Not every clone is retained; where verified, under half of the shortfall comes from an unresolved V gene, and the cause of the rest is unknown. This sample lists some 110,000 clones; approximately 80% were detected once. Over 4% of the sample goes to the ten largest clones. Including cysteine and phenylalanine, the CDR3 has 15 amino acids. The CDR3 DNA has 45 bases and is translated from base 1. Germline trimming amounts to 5 bases on V and 4 bases on J, with 7 as the count of junction bases outside the gene matches. CDR1 and CDR2 are drawn from the germline V gene: MNHEY, SVGAGI.

The sequenced sample was peripheral blood, obtained from a patient treated with radiotherapy plus ipilimumab. This receptor chain uses TRBV6-5 and TRBJ1-3; TRBD1 aligns with 8 central bases. The sequence came from a human donor with non-small cell lung cancer who had a partial response to radiotherapy plus ipilimumab. The nucleotide sequence reads TGTGCCAGCAGTCCCGACTGGACAGGGGGAAACACCATATATTTT. This codes for CASSPDWTGGNTIYF.